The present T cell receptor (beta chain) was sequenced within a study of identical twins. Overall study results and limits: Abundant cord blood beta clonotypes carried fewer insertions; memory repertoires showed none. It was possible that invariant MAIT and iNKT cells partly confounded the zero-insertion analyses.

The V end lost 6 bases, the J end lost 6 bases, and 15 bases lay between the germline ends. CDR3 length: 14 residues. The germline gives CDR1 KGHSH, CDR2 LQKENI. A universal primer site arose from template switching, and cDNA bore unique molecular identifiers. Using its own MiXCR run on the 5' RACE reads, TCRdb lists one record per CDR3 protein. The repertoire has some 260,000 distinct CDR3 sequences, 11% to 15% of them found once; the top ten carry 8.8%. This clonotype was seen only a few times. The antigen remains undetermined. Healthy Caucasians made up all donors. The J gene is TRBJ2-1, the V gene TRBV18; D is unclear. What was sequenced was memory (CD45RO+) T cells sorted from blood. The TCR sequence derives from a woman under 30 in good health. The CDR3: CASSLGGSGNEQFF. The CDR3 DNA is TGTGCCAGCTCGTTGGGCGGTTCGGGCAATGAGCAGTTCTTC.